This is a list of T cell receptor beta chains from one sample in a study of CD8 T cells in Susac syndrome. TCRdb analysed the immunoSEQ multiplex PCR reads with MiXCR anew, one entry per CDR3 protein. This sample has hundreds of thousands of distinct CDR3 sequences, with just under 95% found just once. Sequencing was carried out using CD4+ T cells from PBMCs. The receptors were sampled from a human donor with multiple sclerosis. Both conserved end residues are part of each CDR3. Each record gives: J gene, D gene, clone size, V gene, CDR3 DNA, CDR3 protein. D genes are given only for firm matches. Not every row has a clone size; where given, it reads once, few, many or a size class.

TRBJ2-3 | TRBD2 | NA | TRBV12-3/TRBV12-4 | TGTGCCAGCAACCGGGTAGCGGGGGGGCGCATAAGCACAGATACGCAGTATTTT | CASNRVAGGRISTDTQYF
TRBJ2-1 | TRBD2 | NA | TRBV18 | TGTGCCAGCTCACCTGGCCTAGCGGGACGCAATGAGCAGTTCTTC | CASSPGLAGRNEQFF
TRBJ1-1 | NA | NA | TRBV10-3 | TGTGCCATCAGTCCAGGCAGGGAAACTGAAGCTTTCTTT | CAISPGRETEAFF
TRBJ1-1 | NA | NA | TRBV11-2 | TGTGCCAGCAGCTTAGATCGACCAGTGATGAACACTGAAGCTTTCTTT | CASSLDRPVMNTEAFF
TRBJ2-1 | NA | NA | TRBV7-3 | TGTGCCAGCAGCTTCGACTCCTCCTACAATGAGCAGTTCTTC | CASSFDSSYNEQFF
TRBJ2-3 | NA | NA | TRBV19 | TGTGCCAGTAGTCCGGTGGCGGGGCTCACAGATACGCAGTATTTT | CASSPVAGLTDTQYF
TRBJ2-5 | NA | NA | TRBV28 | TGTGCCAGCAGTTTACCGGATACTTACCAAGAGACCCAGTACTTC | CASSLPDTYQETQYF
TRBJ1-2 | NA | NA | TRBV3-1 | TGTGCCAGCAGCCAAGACTTAGGGGTTCATGGCTACACCTTC | CASSQDLGVHGYTF
TRBJ2-3 | NA | NA | TRBV27 | TGTGCCAGCAGTTCTACCACCCGGACTGGGACGATTAGCACAGATACGCAGTATTTT | CASSSTTRTGTISTDTQYF
TRBJ1-2 | TRBD1 | NA | TRBV15 | TGTGCCACCGCCCAGGGACAGGGCCACTATGGCTACACCTTC | CATAQGQGHYGYTF
TRBJ2-1 | TRBD2 | once | TRBV20-1 | TGCAGTGCTCTCGGGGGGGGCTGGAACAATGAGCAGTTCTTC | CSALGGGWNNEQFF
TRBJ2-7 | NA | NA | TRBV27 | TGTGCCAGCAGTTTATCGGACGGGGGAACGTCCGAGCAGTACTTC | CASSLSDGGTSEQYF
TRBJ2-7 | NA | NA | TRBV12-3/TRBV12-4 | TGTGCCAGCAGCTCGACAGCTTCTTACGAGCAGTACTTC | CASSSTASYEQYF
TRBJ2-4 | TRBD2 | NA | TRBV7-2 | TGTGCCAGCAGTTCCGGGACTAGCAAAAACATTCAGTACTTC | CASSSGTSKNIQYF
TRBJ2-1 | TRBD2 | NA | TRBV4-2 | TGTGCCAGCAGCCAAGATTTAGCGGGGGCCACGGGTGAGCAGTTCTTC | CASSQDLAGATGEQFF
TRBJ1-3 | TRBD1 | NA | TRBV9 | TGTGCCAGCAGCGTTGACAGGGCAAACACCATATATTTT | CASSVDRANTIYF
TRBJ1-1 | TRBD1 | NA | TRBV7-6 | TGTGCCAGCAGCCTTACCCCGACAGGGCGGGACACTGAAGCTTTCTTT | CASSLTPTGRDTEAFF
TRBJ2-7 | NA | NA | TRBV20-1 | TGCAGTGCTGGACGGTGGGATACCTACGAGCAGTACTTC | CSAGRWDTYEQYF